This TCR beta chain was captured in a study of blood T cells in healthy people across ages. Then a second PCR, running about 6 to 11 cycles, was carried out with a sample-barcoded 5' primer and a J-beta primer mix. A template-switch adaptor with 12 random nucleotides tagged each cDNA molecule. TCRdb processed the 5' RACE reads anew with MiXCR; each CDR3 protein has one entry. In the table there are around 1.5 million distinct CDR3 sequences, 59% of which are singletons. Per-sample yields of isolated PBMCs were at least 6 million. Germline-derived CDR1 and CDR2 are DFQATT and SNEGSKA (reference sequence). This CDR3 spans 11 amino acids. V shed 3 bases and J shed 12 bases, with 9 bases lying between them.

Sequenced: blood. The receptor was isolated from a man aged 18-30 years in good health. This rearrangement joins TRBV20-1 to TRBJ1-6; D is unresolved. For the CDR3, the DNA is TGCAGTGCTAGTGAGTGGGAACCCCTCCACTTT. Amino acid sequence: CSASEWEPLHF.